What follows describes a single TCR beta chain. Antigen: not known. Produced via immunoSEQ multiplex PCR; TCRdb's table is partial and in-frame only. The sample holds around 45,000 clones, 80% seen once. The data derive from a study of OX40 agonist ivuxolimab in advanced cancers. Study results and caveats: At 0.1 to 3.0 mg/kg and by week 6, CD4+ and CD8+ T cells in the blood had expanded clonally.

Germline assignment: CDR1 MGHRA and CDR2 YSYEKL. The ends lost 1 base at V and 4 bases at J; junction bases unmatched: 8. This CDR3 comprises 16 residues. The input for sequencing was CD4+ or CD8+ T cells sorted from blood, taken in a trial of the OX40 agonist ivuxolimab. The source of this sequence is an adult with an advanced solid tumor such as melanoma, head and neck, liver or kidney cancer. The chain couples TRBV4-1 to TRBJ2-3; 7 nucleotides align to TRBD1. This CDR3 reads CASSQAGGNGADTQYF. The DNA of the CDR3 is TGCGCCAGCAGCCAAGCAGGGGGAAACGGCGCAGATACGCAGTATTTT.